The rows below give T cell receptor beta chains drawn from one sample of a study of blood T cell repertoires in COVID-19. Sequenced by immunoSEQ multiplex PCR; TCRdb stores in-frame clones only, minus some. The table has about 160,000 clones, roughly 85% seen once. The source material was peripheral blood. The receptor set was obtained from a human donor with acute or convalescent COVID-19. The donor label of this sample is uncertain. CDR3s include the opening cysteine and the closing phenylalanine or tryptophan.

V	J	CDR3
TRBV5-1	TRBJ1-1	CASSFGGNTEAFF
TRBV18	TRBJ2-7	CASSRRGEDEQYF
TRBV6-5	TRBJ2-5	CASGWGQGAKETQYF
TRBV6-5	TRBJ2-7	CASRPGQGATYEQYF
TRBV2	TRBJ2-7	CASSEVWASGRREQYF
TRBV9	TRBJ2-3	CASSVGRTSGTDTQYF
TRBV7-3	TRBJ1-6	CASSPSGNSPLHF
TRBV5-1	TRBJ1-2	CASSSGTGFTYGYTF
TRBV4-1	TRBJ1-5	CASSQDTPGTGSYNQPQHF
TRBV3-1/TRBV3-2	TRBJ2-2	CASSLQGAGELFF
TRBV27	TRBJ1-5	CASSSTRNQPQHF
TRBV19	TRBJ2-5	CASRPLGGGETQYF
TRBV11-2	TRBJ2-3	CASSLGVSRGGRDTQYF
TRBV3-1/TRBV3-2	TRBJ2-7	CASSQSSGTYEQYF
TRBV6-5	TRBJ1-1	CASSYRDTKSRTEAFF
TRBV2	TRBJ1-5	CASRPGQGLGSNQPQHF